The entry below describes one T cell receptor (beta chain). The antigen it binds to is not known. No base quality values were provided; no much bigger clone lies one nucleotide off. The library relied on the immunoSEQ multiplex PCR assay. The authors processed their data as follows. A statistical classification framework was built for diagnosing cytomegalovirus status from the catalog of TCR beta chain sequences. The source is immuneACCESS, and TCRdb retained only in-frame sequences with V and J called. Part of the clones is not carried over; for the studies checked, unresolved V genes explain less than half of this, and the remainder is unexplained. Clonal size and the V and J genes are those of that table, whereas D and trimming came from the DNA. The sample contains fewer than 200,000 clones, 85% of them found a single time. In total, the top ten clones hold around a sixth of the sample. The donors were included in the validation cohort of approximately 120 subjects, a group kept apart from the approximately 700-subject first cohort.

This specimen belongs to a study of cytomegalovirus exposure and HLA in healthy donors (dated by TCRdb to 2016 to 2017). General notes on the study: The 700 or so repertoires of the first cohort and the 95 to 150 validation repertoires were produced on the same platform, according to a later analysis. The study aimed to test whether signatures of past pathogen exposure could be identified by cataloging public T cell receptors. To predict cytomegalovirus infection status, the study combined high-throughput TCR immunosequencing, statistical association of individual TCRs with disease status, and machine learning. Besides the first cohort of 666 subjects, a separate validation cohort made up of 90 to 150 different subjects was used. Paper-wide results and their limitations: A later analysis lacked HLA typing for the validation cohort, so it scored co-occurrence in that cohort across all 120 repertoires. The study listed 150 to 200 TCR beta chains as associated with cytomegalovirus. Subsequent analysis determined that TCRs grouped into clusters in the first cohort also showed a tendency toward co-occurrence across the approximately 120 validation repertoires, and approximately 94% of cluster scores exceeded 0. A few of the identified cytomegalovirus-associated TCR beta chains were confirmed in vitro to be specific for cytomegalovirus antigens. The authors suggested that the approach could potentially be generalized to other disease states and immunological phenotypes. The classifier was reported to diagnose cytomegalovirus status with high specificity and sensitivity in both the original and validation cohorts. Most TCR sequences were observed very rarely across donors, whereas some public TCRs were present in many individuals.

V was cut back by 6 bases and J by 3 bases, leaving a gap of 14 bases between them. The CDR3 sequence holds 13 residues, the cysteine and phenylalanine included. Only CDR3 DNA remains: 39 bases, in frame from the first base. CDR1 and CDR2 (SQVTM, ANQGSEA) derive from the germline V gene. The sequence was collected from a man aged 18 to 35 in good health and CMV-seropositive. The sequenced sample consisted of PBMCs. The receptor chain draws on TRBV29-1 and TRBJ1-1; the D gene is not confidently resolved. The CDR3 has the sequence CSVVPLADTEAFF. The DNA sequence is TGCAGCGTAGTACCATTGGCGGACACTGAAGCTTTCTTT. With all but the CDR3 taken from the reference TRBV29-1 and TRBJ1-1 genes, the full variable domain is: SAVISQKPSRDICQRGTSLTIQCQVDSQVTMMFWYRQQPGQSLTLIATANQGSEATYESGFVIDKFPISRPNLTFSTLTVSNMSPEDSSIYLCSVVPLADTEAFFGQGTRLTVV.